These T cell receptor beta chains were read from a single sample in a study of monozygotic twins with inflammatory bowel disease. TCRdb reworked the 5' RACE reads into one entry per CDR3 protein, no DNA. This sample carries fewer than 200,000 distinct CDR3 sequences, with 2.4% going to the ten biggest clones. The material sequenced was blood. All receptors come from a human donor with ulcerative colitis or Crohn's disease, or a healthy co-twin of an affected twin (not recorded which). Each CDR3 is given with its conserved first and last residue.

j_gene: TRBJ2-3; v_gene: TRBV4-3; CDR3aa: CASSQAWGSDTDTQYF
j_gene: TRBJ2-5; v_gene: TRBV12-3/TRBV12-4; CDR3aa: CASTWDRIQETQYF
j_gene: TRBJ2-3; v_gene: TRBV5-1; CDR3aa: CATYSSRTSTSTDTQYF
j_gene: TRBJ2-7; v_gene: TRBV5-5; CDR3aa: CASSLELAGGPSSYEQYF
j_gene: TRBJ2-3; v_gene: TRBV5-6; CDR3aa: CASSLTSGSTDTQYF
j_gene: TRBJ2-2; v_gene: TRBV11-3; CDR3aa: CASNKGSNTGELFF
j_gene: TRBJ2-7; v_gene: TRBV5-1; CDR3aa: CASSFGVGNEQYF
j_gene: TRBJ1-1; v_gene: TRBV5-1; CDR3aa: CASSPPLANTEAFF
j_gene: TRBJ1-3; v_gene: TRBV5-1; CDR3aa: CASSLTGASGNTIYF
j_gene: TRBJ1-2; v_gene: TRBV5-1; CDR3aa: CASSLGTGVNYGYTF
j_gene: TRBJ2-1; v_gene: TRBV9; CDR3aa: CASSIGNSGDVYNEQFF
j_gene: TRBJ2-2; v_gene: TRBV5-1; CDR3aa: CASSPTSDTGELFF
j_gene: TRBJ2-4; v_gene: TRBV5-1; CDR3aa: CASSLPWGERAKNIQYF
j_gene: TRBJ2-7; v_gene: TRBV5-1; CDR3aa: CASSLGSLSYEQYF
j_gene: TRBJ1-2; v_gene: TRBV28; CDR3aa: CASKTPAVVGYGYTF
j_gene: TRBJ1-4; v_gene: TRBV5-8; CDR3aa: CASSLGQLTNEKLFF
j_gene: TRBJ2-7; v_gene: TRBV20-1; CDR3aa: CSAEVGTEFYEQYF
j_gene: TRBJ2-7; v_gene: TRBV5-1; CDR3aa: CASSLRDRGHEQYF
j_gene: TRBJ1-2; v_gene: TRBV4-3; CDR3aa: CASSLDRTIYGYTF
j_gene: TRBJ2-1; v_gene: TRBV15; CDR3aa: CATSRDISQGYEQFF
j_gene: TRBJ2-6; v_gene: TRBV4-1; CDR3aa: CASSQESRTGANVLTF
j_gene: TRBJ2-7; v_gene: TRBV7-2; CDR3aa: CASSLSGGAGEQYF
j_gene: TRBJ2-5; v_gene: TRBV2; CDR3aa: CASSWALQETQYF
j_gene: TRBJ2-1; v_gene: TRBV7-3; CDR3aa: CASSSSDTPSSYNEQFF
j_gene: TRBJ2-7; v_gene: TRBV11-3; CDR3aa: CASSRGILVSYEQYF
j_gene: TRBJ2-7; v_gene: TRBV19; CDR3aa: CASSMFAGQGISYEQYF
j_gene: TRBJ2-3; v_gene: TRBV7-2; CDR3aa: CASSFDTSGGGSATQYF
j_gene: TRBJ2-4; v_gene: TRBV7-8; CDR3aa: CASSARQGDDIQYF
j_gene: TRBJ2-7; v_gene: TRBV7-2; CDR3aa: CASSLGGFAYEQYF
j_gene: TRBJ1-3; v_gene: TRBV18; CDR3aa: CASSPPTGDTIYF
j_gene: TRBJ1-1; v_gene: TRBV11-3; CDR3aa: CASSKEGNTEAFF
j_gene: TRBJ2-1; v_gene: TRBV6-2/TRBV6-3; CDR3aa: CASSYSGGSFYNEQFF
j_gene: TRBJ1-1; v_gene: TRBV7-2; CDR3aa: CASSQGQGASMNTEAFF
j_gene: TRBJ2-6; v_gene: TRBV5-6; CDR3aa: CASSLALTSPWTIPGANVLTF
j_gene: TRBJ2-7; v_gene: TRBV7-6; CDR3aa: CASSLRGDSLQYF